These 24 T cell receptor beta chains came from one sample sequenced in a study of brain T cells in children with intractable seizures (dated by TCRdb to about 2021). Receptor libraries were prepared by the immunoSEQ multiplex PCR assay. The immuneACCESS repertoire file appears here via TCRdb, limited to in-frame rearrangements. These files lack a portion of the clones; in checked studies, under half of the deficit traces to unresolved V genes, and the cause of the others is not known. This sample is represented by around 38,000 clones; 80% to 95% of them were singletons. The top ten clonotypes cover 5% to 7.5% of the sample. The time point label on this specimen signifies: resected brain tissue, or blood drawn just prior to surgery. The sample here was peripheral blood, taken at surgery. The receptor source for this set is a girl aged 2-10 years with tuberous sclerosis and intractable seizures.

This clone was seen more than once but under ten times. The chain recombines TRBV27 with TRBJ1-2; TRBD1 matches 8 bases. V lost 3 bases, J lost 7 bases, and 7 bases stayed unmatched. This CDR3 has 14 residues. CDR1 MNHEY and CDR2 SMNVEV come from the germline V gene (reference sequence). The CDR3 spells CASSLVQGAIGYTF. In DNA form, the CDR3 reads TGTGCCAGCAGTTTGGTTCAGGGGGCGATTGGCTACACCTTC.

The CDR3 nucleotides are TGTGCCAGCAGCTTATCGAATCAGCCCCAGCATTTT. Residues: CASSLSNQPQHF. This sequence joins TRBV7-9 and TRBJ1-5; D is unclear. Germline V gene lookup returns CDR1 SEHNR and CDR2 FQNEAQ (reference sequence). The CDR3 contains 12 residues. V lost 2 bases to trimming and J lost 4 bases, with 3 bases between them. Full variable domain (remainder filled in from reference TRBV7-9 and TRBJ1-5): DTGVSQNPRHKITKRGQNVTFRCDPISEHNRLYWYRQTLGQGPEFLTYFQNEAQLEKSRLLSDRFSAERPKGSFSTLEIQRTEQGDSAMYLCASSLSNQPQHFGDGTRLSIL.

The J gene is TRBJ2-2, the V gene TRBV3-1 (or the pseudogene TRBV3-2); TRBD2 agrees at 15 bases. After removal of 4 bases from V and 5 bases from J, the junction contained 11 bases not matched to a gene. In germline, CDR1 is LGHDT, CDR2 YNNKEL (reference sequence). The CDR3 covers 19 residues. DNA for the CDR3: TGTGCCAGCAGCCTTCCGGGACTAGCGGGGGGTAGTCGGACCGGGGAGCTGTTTTTT. This encodes CASSLPGLAGGSRTGELFF.

The chain links TRBV15 to TRBJ2-2, with a weak D call TRBD1 (5 bases). V shed 3 bases and J shed 1 base, with 9 bases lying between them. The germline V gene has CDR1 LNHNV and CDR2 YYDKDF (reference sequence). The CDR3 consists of 15 residues. CDR3 coding DNA: TGTGCCACCAGCAGTACAGGAATGAACACCGGGGAGCTGTTTTTT. It codes for CATSSTGMNTGELFF.

V and J are TRBV5-1 and TRBJ1-1; TRBD1 might be the D (5 bases). Trimming shortened V by 0 bases and J by 2 bases, and 11 bases separated the two germline ends. This CDR3 spans 15 amino acids. Germline V CDR1 and CDR2: SGHRS, YFSETQ. CDR3 nucleotide sequence: TGCGCCAGCAGCTTGGATATTGGGGCTAACACTGAAGCTTTCTTT. This translates into CASSLDIGANTEAFF.

The chain has TRBV5-1 and TRBJ1-2; D not resolved. The CDR3 covers 15 residues. V was trimmed by 1 base and J by 1 base, leaving 11 bases between them. Germline CDR1 and CDR2: SGHRS and YFSETQ. CDR3 sequence (DNA): TGCGCCAGCAGCTTGTCAGGAAGTCTTAACTATGGCTACACCTTC. This gives the protein CASSLSGSLNYGYTF.

This clone has a single count. The CDR3, as DNA: TGTGCCAGCAGTCCCTCTTGGCTAGCGGGGCCTACAGATACGCAGTATTTT. It encodes CASSPSWLAGPTDTQYF. The chain joins TRBV6-2 or TRBV6-3 to TRBJ2-3; TRBD2 agrees at 9 bases. The length of the CDR3 is 17 residues. Trimming took 5 bases from V and 3 from J; bases not matched to a gene: 12. The germline gives CDR1 MNHEY, CDR2 SVGEGT.

This CDR3 is CAWTLTSGGAGETQYF. The CDR3 DNA follows: TGTGCCTGGACCCTGACTAGCGGGGGGGCCGGAGAGACCCAGTACTTC. This chain joins TRBV30 and TRBJ2-5; 14 bases are shared with TRBD2. CDR3 length: 16 residues. In germline, CDR1 is GTSNPN, CDR2 SVGIG (reference sequence). The V segment lost 4 bases and the J segment 4 bases; nucleotides outside the gene matches: 8.

This chain uses TRBV10-3 with TRBJ2-5; maybe TRBD1 (6 bases). The CDR3 covers 14 residues. Deletions cut 2 bases from V and 5 bases from J, with 12 bases between. Germline V gives CDR1 ENHRY, CDR2 SYGVKD. The DNA for the CDR3 is TGTGCCATCAGTGAGGCCCAGGGGAAGGAGACCCAGTACTTC. This codes for CAISEAQGKETQYF.

This CDR3 reads CASRGDSNQPQHF. The CDR3 nucleotides read TGTGCCAGCAGGGGGGACAGCAATCAGCCCCAGCATTTT. The chain couples TRBV2 to TRBJ1-5; D is possibly TRBD1 (5 bases). V gave up 6 bases and J gave up 1 base, with 7 bases separating them. Looked up from germline, CDR1 is SNHLY and CDR2 is FYNNEI. The CDR3 totals 13 residues.

The chain has TRBV19 and TRBJ2-7; the match to TRBD2 covers 7 bases. There are 15 residues in the CDR3. The trim removed 3 bases at V and 0 bases at J, leaving 5 bases unmatched. The V gene's germline CDR1 is LNHDA and CDR2 SQIVND (reference sequence). CDR3 loop: CASSMKGGGSYEQYF. CDR3 nucleotide sequence: TGTGCCAGTAGTATGAAGGGCGGGGGCTCCTACGAGCAGTACTTC. The entire variable domain, with the rest obtained from reference TRBV19 and TRBJ2-7, is as follows: DGGITQSPKYLFRKEGQNVTLSCEQNLNHDAMYWYRQDPGQGLRLIYYSQIVNDFQKGDIAEGYSVSREKKESFPLTVTSAQKNPTAFYLCASSMKGGGSYEQYFGPGTRLTVT.

The J gene is TRBJ1-3, the V gene TRBV24-1; 9 nucleotides align to TRBD1. Per germline, CDR1 KGHDR and CDR2 SFDVKD. The ends lost 3 bases at V and 4 bases at J; junction bases unmatched: 12. The CDR3 runs 18 residues. The CDR3 protein is CATSDPPGQGMGGNTIYF. CDR3 sequence (DNA): TGTGCCACCAGTGATCCCCCCGGACAGGGGATGGGAGGAAACACCATATATTTT.

The J gene is TRBJ1-2, the V gene TRBV20-1; no clear D gene. Trimming took off 3 bases at V and 4 bases at J, with 12 bases between the two ends. The length of the CDR3 is 13 residues. In germline, CDR1 is DFQATT, CDR2 SNEGSKA (reference sequence). CDR3 loop: CSASRRAGYGYTF. Here the CDR3 DNA reads TGCAGTGCTAGTCGGAGGGCGGGCTATGGCTACACCTTC.

The rearrangement uses TRBV10-3 and TRBJ2-5; 9 nucleotides agree with TRBD2. The CDR3 is 15 residues long. Germline loops: CDR1 ENHRY, CDR2 SYGVKD. Losses at the gene ends were 4 bases for V and 2 bases for J; bases not matched to a gene: 5. The CDR3 nucleotides are TGTGCCATCAGTGCTCAGGCGGGGGGGCAAGAGACCCAGTACTTC. It codes for CAISAQAGGQETQYF.

The CDR3 sequence is CASTIPLGQGFSPLHF. DNA of the CDR3: TGTGCCAGCACCATTCCACTAGGACAGGGGTTTTCACCCCTCCACTTT. The V call is TRBV7-8, the J call TRBJ1-6; 9 bases are shared with TRBD1. J was trimmed by 9 bases and V by 7 bases; bases with no gene match: 13. Per germline, CDR1 SGHVS and CDR2 FQNEAQ. The CDR3 sequence is 16 residues long.

This sequence joins TRBV2 and TRBJ2-6; D is perhaps TRBD2 (6 bases). The ends were cut back, 1 base at V and 10 bases at J, with 8 bases in the middle. Germline V gene sequence: CDR1 SNHLY, CDR2 FYNNEI. CDR3 length: 13 residues. The CDR3 bases are TGTGCCAGCAGTGAAGGGGGGACTAACGTCCTGACTTTC. Protein product: CASSEGGTNVLTF.

The rearrangement uses TRBV30 and TRBJ1-1; D may be TRBD1 (5 bases). This CDR3 region has 12 residues. Germline values: CDR1 GTSNPN, CDR2 SVGIG (reference sequence). Between the trimmed V and J ends, which lost 3 bases and 1 base, there was a span of 6 bases. The CDR3 loop reads CAWSRANTEAFF. DNA for the CDR3: TGTGCCTGGAGCAGGGCGAACACTGAAGCTTTCTTT.

This rearrangement joins TRBV5-5 to TRBJ2-7, with 9 bases aligning to TRBD2. CDR3 length equals 16 residues. The germline gives CDR1 SGHKS, CDR2 YYEKEE (reference sequence). The V gene end was trimmed by 3 bases and the J gene end by 5 bases; junction bases not matched to a gene: 12. CDR3 residues: CASSYLRGLAYHEQYV. CDR3 in DNA: TGTGCCAGCAGCTACTTGAGGGGACTAGCATACCACGAGCAGTACGTC.

Only a few counts were recorded for this clone. The chain has TRBV20-1 and TRBJ1-2; D not resolved. Germline CDR1 reads DFQATT; CDR2 reads SNEGSKA (reference sequence). With 3 bases removed from V and 7 bases from J, the gap between germline ends came to 12 bases. The CDR3 covers 12 residues. CDR3 in amino acids: CSASGPPAGYTF. Here the CDR3 DNA reads TGCAGTGCTAGTGGGCCCCCAGCTGGCTACACCTTC.

The V and J genes are TRBV5-6 and TRBJ2-5; no clear D. Germline V gene sequence: CDR1 SGHDT, CDR2 YYEEEE. This CDR3 spans 14 amino acids. The V gene lost 1 base and the J gene lost 5 bases, with 12 bases spanning the gap. The CDR3 DNA is TGTGCCAGCAGCTTGAACGCGGCATGGGAGACCCAGTACTTC. Its protein product is CASSLNAAWETQYF. Full variable domain (remainder filled in from reference TRBV5-6 and TRBJ2-5): DAGVTQSPTHLIKTRGQQVTLRCSPKSGHDTVSWYQQALGQGPQFIFQYYEEEERQRGNFPDRFSGHQFPNYSSELNVNALLLGDSALYLCASSLNAAWETQYFGPGTRLLVL.

This sequence joins TRBV30 and TRBJ2-2; 9 nucleotides match TRBD1. Looked up from germline, CDR1 is GTSNPN and CDR2 is SVGIG (reference sequence). The V gene end was trimmed by 3 bases and the J gene end by 3 bases; junction bases not matched to a gene: 5. The CDR3 extends over 15 amino acids. The CDR3 DNA reads as TGTGCCTGGAGCGCCCGGGACAGGGACACCGGGGAGCTGTTTTTT. This gives the protein CAWSARDRDTGELFF. The whole variable domain, filled in from reference TRBV30 and TRBJ2-2, reads SQTIHQWPATLVQPVGSPLSLECTVEGTSNPNLYWYRQAAGRGLQLLFYSVGIGQISSEVPQNLSASRPQDRQFILSSKKLLLSDSGFYLCAWSARDRDTGELFFGEGSRLTVL.

This sequence joins TRBV10-3 and TRBJ1-3; a possible D gene is TRBD1 (5 bases). Per the germline V gene, CDR1 is ENHRY and CDR2 is SYGVKD. The CDR3 covers 13 residues. Trimming removed 2 bases from V and 7 bases from J, with 9 bases in between. CDR3: CAISEGRANTIYF. CDR3 DNA sequence: TGTGCCATCAGTGAGGGCAGGGCGAACACCATATATTTT.

This clone showed up just once. V and J are TRBV4-1 and TRBJ1-6; D is undetermined. The CDR3 extends over 15 amino acids. Trimming shortened V by 3 bases and J by 11 bases, and 17 bases separated the two germline ends. Germline-derived CDR1 and CDR2 are MGHRA and YSYEKL. The DNA of the CDR3 is TGCGCCAGCAGCCAGAGGGTACCGGGCCAAACACCCCTCCACTTT. This gives the protein CASSQRVPGQTPLHF.

The V call is TRBV24-1, the J call TRBJ2-4, with 10 bases fitting TRBD1. The CDR3 has 16 amino acids. The germline gives CDR1 KGHDR, CDR2 SFDVKD. V trimming: 2 bases; J trimming: 8 bases; junction bases outside the gene matches: 8. The CDR3 bases are TGTGCCACCAGTGATTCCGGACAGGGGGAGGGTTACATTCAGTACTTC. Its protein product is CATSDSGQGEGYIQYF.